The clone carrying this T cell receptor beta chain showed up just a few times. This sample is part of a study of blood T cell repertoires in COVID-19. Under the authors' procedure: Reference gene primer amplification gave estimated nucleated cell counts. Method: immunoSEQ multiplex PCR; TCRdb's copy keeps in-frame clones and lacks some. The V and J calls and clone size were taken over from that table, and D and trimming were inferred from the DNA. The sample yields under 75,000 clones, over 70% seen once. Trimming took 4 bases from V and 7 from J, leaving 11 bases between them. CDR1 and CDR2 (germline): LNHDA, SQIVND (reference sequence). CDR3 length equals 13 residues.

V gene TRBV19 combines with J gene TRBJ2-1; a possible D gene is TRBD2 (5 bases). The receptor comes from a woman in her 50s with active or convalescent COVID-19. The sample comprised peripheral blood. This CDR3 is CASSTGSRNEQFF. The DNA for the CDR3 is TGTGCCAGTAGTACTGGGAGTAGGAATGAGCAGTTCTTC. Complete variable domain (other parts from reference TRBV19 and TRBJ2-1): DGGITQSPKYLFRKEGQNVTLSCEQNLNHDAMYWYRQDPGQGLRLIYYSQIVNDFQKGDIAEGYSVSREKKESFPLTVTSAQKNPTAFYLCASSTGSRNEQFFGPGTRLTVL.